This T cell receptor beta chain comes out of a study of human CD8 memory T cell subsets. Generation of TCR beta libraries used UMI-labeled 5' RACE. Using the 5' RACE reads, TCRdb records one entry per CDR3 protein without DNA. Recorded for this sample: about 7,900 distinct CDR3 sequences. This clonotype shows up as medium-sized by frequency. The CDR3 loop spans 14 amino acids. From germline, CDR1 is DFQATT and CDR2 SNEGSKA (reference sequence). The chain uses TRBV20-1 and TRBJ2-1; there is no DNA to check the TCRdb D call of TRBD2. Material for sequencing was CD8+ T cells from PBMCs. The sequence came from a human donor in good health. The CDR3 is CSVPPSGSWDEQFF.